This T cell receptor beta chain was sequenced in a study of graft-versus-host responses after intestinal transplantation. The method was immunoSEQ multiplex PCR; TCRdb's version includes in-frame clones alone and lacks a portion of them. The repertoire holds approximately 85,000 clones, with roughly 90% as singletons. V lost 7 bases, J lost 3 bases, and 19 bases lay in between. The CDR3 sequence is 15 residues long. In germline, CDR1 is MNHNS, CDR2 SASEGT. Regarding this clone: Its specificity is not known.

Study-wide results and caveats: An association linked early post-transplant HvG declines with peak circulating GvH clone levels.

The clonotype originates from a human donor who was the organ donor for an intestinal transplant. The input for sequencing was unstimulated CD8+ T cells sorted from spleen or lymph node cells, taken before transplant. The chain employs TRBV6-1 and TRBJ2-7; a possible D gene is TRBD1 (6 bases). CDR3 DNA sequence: TGTGCCAGCACCGAATATCCCGGACAGATCTACGAGCAGTACTTC. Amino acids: CASTEYPGQIYEQYF.